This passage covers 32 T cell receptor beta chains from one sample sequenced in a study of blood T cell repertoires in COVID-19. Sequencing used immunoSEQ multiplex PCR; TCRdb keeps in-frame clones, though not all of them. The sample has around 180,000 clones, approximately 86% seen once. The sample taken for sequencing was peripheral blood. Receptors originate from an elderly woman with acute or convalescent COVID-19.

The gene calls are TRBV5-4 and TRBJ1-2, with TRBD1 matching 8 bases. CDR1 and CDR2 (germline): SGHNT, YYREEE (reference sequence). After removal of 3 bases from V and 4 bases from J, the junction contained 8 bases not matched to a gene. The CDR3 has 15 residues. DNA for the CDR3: TGTGCCAGCAGCTCTGACAGGGGTAAGGGCTATGGCTACACCTTC. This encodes CASSSDRGKGYGYTF.

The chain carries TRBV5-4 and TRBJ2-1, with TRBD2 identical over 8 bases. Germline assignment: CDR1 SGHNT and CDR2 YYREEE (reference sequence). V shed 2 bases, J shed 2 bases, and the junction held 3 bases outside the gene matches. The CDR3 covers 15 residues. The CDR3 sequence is CASSFLAGAYNEQFF. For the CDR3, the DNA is TGTGCCAGCAGCTTTCTAGCGGGTGCCTACAATGAGCAGTTCTTC.

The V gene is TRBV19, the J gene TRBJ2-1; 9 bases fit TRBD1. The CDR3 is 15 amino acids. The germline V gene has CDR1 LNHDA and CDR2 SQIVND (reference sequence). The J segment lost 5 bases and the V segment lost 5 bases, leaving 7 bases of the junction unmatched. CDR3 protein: CASSLGQGSHNEQFF. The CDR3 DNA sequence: TGTGCCAGTAGTCTGGGACAGGGATCGCACAATGAGCAGTTCTTC.

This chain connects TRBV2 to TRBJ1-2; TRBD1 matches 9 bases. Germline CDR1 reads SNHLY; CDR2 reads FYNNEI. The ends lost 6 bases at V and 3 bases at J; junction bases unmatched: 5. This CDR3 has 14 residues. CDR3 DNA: TGTGCCAGCAGCTGGGACAGGGAGCACTATGGCTACACCTTC. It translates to CASSWDREHYGYTF. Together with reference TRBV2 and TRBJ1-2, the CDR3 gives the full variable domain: EPEVTQTPSHQVTQMGQEVILRCVPISNHLYFYWYRQILGQKVEFLVSFYNNEISEKSEIFDDQFSVERPDGSNFTLKIRSTKLEDSAMYFCASSWDREHYGYTFGSGTRLTVV.

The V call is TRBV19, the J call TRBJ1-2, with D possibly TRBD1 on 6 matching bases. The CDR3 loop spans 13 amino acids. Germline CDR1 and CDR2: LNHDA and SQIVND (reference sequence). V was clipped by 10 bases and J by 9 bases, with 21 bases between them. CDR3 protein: CATRGQLSHSYTF. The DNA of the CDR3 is TGTGCCACCAGGGGCCAACTGAGCCACAGCTACACCTTC.

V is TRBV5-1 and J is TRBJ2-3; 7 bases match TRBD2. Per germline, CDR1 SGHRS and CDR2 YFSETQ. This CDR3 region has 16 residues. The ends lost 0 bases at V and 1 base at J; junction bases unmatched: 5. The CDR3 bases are TGCGCCAGCAGCTTGGTAGCTAGCGGTCGCACAGATACGCAGTATTTT. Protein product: CASSLVASGRTDTQYF.

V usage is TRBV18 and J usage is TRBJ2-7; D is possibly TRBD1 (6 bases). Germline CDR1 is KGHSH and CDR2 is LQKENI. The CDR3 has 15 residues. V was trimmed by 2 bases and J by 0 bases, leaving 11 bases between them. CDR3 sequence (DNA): TGTGCCAGCTCACCAGGGGGCACGAGCTCCTACGAGCAGTACTTC. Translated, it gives CASSPGGTSSYEQYF. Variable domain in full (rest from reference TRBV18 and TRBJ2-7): NAGVMQNPRHLVRRRGQEARLRCSPMKGHSHVYWYRQLPEEGLKFMVYLQKENIIDESGMPKERFSAEFPKEGPSILRIQQVVRGDSAAYFCASSPGGTSSYEQYFGPGTRLTVT.

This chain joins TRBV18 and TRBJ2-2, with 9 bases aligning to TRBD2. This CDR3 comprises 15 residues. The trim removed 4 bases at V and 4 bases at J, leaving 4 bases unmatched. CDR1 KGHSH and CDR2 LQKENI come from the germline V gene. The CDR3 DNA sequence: TGTGCCAGCTCACTAGCGGGAGTCGGCACCGGGGAGCTGTTTTTT. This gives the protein CASSLAGVGTGELFF.

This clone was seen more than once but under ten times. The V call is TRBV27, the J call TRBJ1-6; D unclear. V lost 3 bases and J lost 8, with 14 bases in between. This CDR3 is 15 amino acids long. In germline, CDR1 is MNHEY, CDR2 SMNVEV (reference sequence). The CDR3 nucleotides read TGTGCCAGCAGTTTTAACCCCCCAGCGGATTCACCCCTCCACTTT. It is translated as CASSFNPPADSPLHF.

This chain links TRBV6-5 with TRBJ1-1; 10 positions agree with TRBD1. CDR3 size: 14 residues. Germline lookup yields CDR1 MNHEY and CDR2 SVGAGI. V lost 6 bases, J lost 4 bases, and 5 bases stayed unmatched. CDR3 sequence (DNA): TGTGCCAGCAGACGACAGGGGGCGGTCACTGAAGCTTTCTTT. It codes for CASRRQGAVTEAFF.

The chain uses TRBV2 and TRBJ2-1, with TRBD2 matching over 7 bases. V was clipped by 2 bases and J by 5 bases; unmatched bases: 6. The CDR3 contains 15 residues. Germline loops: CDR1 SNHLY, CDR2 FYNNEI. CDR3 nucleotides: TGTGCCAGCAGTGAATCCAGCGGGAACCACAATGAGCAGTTCTTC. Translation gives CASSESSGNHNEQFF.

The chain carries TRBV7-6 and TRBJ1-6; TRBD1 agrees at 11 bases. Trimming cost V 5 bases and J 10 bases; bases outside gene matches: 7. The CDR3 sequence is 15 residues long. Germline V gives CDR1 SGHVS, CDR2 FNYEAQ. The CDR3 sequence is CASSPGTGGRSPLHF. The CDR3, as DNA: TGTGCCAGCAGCCCGGGGACAGGGGGTCGATCACCCCTCCACTTT.

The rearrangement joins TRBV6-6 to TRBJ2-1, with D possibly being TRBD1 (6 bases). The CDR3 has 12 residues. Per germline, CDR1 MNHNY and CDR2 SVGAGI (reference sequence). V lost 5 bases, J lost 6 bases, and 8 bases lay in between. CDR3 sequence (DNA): TGTGCCAGCAGTCGGACAGTCAATGAGCAGTTCTTC. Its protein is CASSRTVNEQFF.

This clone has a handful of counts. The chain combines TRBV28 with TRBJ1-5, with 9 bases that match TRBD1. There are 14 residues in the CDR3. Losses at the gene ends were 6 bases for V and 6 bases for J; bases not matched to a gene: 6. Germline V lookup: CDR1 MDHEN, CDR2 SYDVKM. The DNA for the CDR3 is TGTGCCAGCAGGCCACAGGGGGCGGGTCAGCCCCAGCATTTT. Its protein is CASRPQGAGQPQHF.

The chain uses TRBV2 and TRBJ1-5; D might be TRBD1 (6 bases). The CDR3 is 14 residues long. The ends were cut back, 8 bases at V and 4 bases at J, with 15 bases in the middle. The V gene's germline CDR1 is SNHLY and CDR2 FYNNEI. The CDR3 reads CASAYRVQNQPQHF. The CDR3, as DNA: TGTGCCAGCGCCTACAGGGTTCAGAATCAGCCCCAGCATTTT.

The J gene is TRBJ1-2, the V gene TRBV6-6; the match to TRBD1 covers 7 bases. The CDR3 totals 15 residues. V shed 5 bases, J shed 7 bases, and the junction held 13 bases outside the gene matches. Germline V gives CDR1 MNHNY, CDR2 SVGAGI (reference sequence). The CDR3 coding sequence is TGTGCCAGCAGTCCCCTTGGACAGGCGCGGGGTGGCTACACCTTC. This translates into CASSPLGQARGGYTF.

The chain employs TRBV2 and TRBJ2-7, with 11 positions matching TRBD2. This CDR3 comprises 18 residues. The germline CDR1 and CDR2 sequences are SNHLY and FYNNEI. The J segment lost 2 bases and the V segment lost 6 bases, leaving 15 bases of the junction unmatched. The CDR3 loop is CASSQGTSGPETPYEQYF. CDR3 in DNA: TGTGCCAGCAGCCAGGGGACTAGCGGTCCGGAGACACCCTACGAGCAGTACTTC.

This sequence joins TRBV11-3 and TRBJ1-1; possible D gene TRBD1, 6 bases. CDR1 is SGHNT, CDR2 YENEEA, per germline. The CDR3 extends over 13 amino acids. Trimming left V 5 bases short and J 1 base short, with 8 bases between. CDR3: CASSLQGNTEAFF. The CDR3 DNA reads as TGTGCCAGCAGCCTACAGGGGAACACTGAAGCTTTCTTT.

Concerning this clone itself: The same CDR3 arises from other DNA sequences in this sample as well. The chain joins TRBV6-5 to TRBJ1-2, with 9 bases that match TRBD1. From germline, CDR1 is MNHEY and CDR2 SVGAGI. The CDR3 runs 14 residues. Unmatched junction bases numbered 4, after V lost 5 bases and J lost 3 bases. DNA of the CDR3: TGTGCCAGCAGTCTACAGGGGGCTGACTATGGCTACACCTTC. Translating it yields CASSLQGADYGYTF.

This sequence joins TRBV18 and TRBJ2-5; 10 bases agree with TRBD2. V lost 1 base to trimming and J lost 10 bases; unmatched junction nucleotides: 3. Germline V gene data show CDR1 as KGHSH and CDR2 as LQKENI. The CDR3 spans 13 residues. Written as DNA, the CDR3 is TGTGCCAGCTCACCACAACTAGCGGGGAACCAGTACTTC. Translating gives CASSPQLAGNQYF.

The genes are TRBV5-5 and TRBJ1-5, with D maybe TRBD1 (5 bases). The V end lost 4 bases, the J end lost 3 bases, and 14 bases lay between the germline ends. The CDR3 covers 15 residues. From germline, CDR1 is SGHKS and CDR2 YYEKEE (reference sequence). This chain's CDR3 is CASSPGGGFNQPQHF. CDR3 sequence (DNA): TGTGCCAGCAGCCCGGGCGGGGGATTCAATCAGCCCCAGCATTTT.

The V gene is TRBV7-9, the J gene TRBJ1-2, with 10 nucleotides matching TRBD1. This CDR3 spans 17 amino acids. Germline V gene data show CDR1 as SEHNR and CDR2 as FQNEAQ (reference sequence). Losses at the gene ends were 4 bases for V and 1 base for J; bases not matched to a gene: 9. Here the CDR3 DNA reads TGTGCCAGCAGCTCGGCCTGGGGACAGGGGATTAACTATGGCTACACCTTC. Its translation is CASSSAWGQGINYGYTF.

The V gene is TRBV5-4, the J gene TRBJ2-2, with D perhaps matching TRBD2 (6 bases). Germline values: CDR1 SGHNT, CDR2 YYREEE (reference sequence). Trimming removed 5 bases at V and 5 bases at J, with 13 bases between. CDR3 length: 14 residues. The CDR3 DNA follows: TGTGCCAGCAGTCCGGACGCGGGGACCGGGGAGCTGTTTTTT. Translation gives CASSPDAGTGELFF.

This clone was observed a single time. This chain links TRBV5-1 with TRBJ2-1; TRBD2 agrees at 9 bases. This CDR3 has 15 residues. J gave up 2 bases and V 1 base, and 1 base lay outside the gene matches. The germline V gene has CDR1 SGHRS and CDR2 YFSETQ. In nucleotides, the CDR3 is TGCGCCAGCAGCTTGACTAGCGGGCCCTACAATGAGCAGTTCTTC. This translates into CASSLTSGPYNEQFF.

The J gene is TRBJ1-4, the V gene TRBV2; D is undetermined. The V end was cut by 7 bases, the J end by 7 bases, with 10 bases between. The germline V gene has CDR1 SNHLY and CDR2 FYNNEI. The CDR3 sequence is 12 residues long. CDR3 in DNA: TGTGCCAGCAATGCGGACTTTGAAAAACTGTTTTTT. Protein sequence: CASNADFEKLFF.

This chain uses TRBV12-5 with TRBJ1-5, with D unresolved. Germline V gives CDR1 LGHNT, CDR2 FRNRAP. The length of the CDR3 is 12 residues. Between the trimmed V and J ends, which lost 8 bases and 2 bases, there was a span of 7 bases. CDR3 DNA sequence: TGTGCTAGTTGTCCGGGCAATCAGCCCCAGCATTTT. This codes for CASCPGNQPQHF. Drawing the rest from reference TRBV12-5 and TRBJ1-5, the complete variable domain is DARVTQTPRHKVTEMGQEVTMRCQPILGHNTVFWYRQTMMQGLELLAYFRNRAPLDDSGMPKDRFSAEMPDATLATLKIQPSEPRDSAVYFCASCPGNQPQHFGDGTRLSIL.

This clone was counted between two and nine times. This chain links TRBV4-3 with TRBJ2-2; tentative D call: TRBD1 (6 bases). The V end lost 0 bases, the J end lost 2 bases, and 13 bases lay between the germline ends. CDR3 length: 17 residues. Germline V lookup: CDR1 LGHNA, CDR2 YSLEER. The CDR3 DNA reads TGCGCCAGCAGCCAAGATTTTCAGGGGACCAACACCGGGGAGCTGTTTTTT. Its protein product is CASSQDFQGTNTGELFF.

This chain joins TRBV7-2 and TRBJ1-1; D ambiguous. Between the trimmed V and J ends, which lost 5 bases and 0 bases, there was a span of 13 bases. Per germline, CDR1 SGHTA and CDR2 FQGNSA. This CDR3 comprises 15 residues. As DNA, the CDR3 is TGTGCCAGCAGCCTCCCGGAGGTTTTGAACACTGAAGCTTTCTTT. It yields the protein CASSLPEVLNTEAFF.

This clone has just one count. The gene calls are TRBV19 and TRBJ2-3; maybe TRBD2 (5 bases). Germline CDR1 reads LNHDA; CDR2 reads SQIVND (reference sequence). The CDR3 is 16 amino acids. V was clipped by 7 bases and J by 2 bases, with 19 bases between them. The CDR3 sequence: CASKTGTGQSTDTQYF. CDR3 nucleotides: TGTGCCAGTAAAACGGGAACGGGCCAATCCACAGATACGCAGTATTTT.

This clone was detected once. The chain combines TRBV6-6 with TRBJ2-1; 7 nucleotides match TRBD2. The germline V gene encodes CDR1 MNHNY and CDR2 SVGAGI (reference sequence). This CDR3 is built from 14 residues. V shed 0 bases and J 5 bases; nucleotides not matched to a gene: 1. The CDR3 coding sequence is TGTGCCAGCAGTTACTCGCGGGGGAACAATGAGCAGTTCTTC. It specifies CASSYSRGNNEQFF.

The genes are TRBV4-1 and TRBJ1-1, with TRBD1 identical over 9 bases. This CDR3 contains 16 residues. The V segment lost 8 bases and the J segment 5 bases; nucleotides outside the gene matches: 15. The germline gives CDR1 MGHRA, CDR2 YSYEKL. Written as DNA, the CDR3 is TGCGCCAGCGGAGCGGTCCCGGGACAGGGAAGGACTGAAGCTTTCTTT. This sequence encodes CASGAVPGQGRTEAFF.

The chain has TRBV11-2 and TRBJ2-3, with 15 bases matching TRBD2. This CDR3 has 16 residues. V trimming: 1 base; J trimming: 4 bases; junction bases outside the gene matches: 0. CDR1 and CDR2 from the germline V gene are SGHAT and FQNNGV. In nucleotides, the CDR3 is TGTGCCAGCAGCTTAGGGACTAGCGGGGGGGCAGATACGCAGTATTTT. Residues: CASSLGTSGGADTQYF.